These T cell receptor beta chains were read from a single sample in a study of CD8 T cells in Susac syndrome. TCRdb passed the immunoSEQ multiplex PCR reads through MiXCR, listing each CDR3 protein once. Counted here are roughly 89,000 distinct CDR3 sequences, roughly 95% occurring once; the ten biggest clones make up about 0.39%. Sequenced material: CD8+ T cells from PBMCs. All receptors derive from a human donor with Susac syndrome. CDR3s include the opening cysteine and the closing phenylalanine or tryptophan. The D gene is left open where the match is weak.

len | v_gene | d_gene | CDR3aa
15 | TRBV27 | TRBD1 | CASSSIQGMNTEAFF
13 | TRBV30 | - | CAWSVPSSYEQYF
13 | TRBV27 | - | CASSFGGNQPQHF
19 | TRBV15 | TRBD2 | CATSLGGGRARGSTDTQYF
13 | TRBV7-8 | - | CASSLLGGNEQFF
12 | TRBV9 | - | CAPPGEQETQYF
13 | TRBV10-3 | - | CAISDDGLETQYF
14 | TRBV27 | TRBD1 | CASSFGTGTGELFF
15 | TRBV9 | TRBD2 | CASSGDPGGINEQFF
15 | TRBV4-1 | TRBD2 | CASSQDSGPTYEQYF
15 | TRBV9 | - | CASSVSGIPRNEQFF
15 | TRBV14 | TRBD1 | CASSKYRQGPTEAFF
16 | TRBV20-1 | TRBD2 | CSARVAGGSSYNEQFF
13 | TRBV5-1 | - | CASSFLSTDTQYF
15 | TRBV20-1 | - | CSAVLPEVVTNEQFF
13 | TRBV2 | TRBD1 | CASSDRTGREQYF
16 | TRBV25-1 | TRBD2 | CASSDRSGGYQETQYF
12 | TRBV19 | - | CASSMTPQEQFF
13 | TRBV7-9 | - | CASSSGTPNGYTF
13 | TRBV7-9 | - | CASTAAVSNGYTF
14 | TRBV7-2 | - | CASSLANGDTEAFF
13 | TRBV4-3 | - | CASSQGQYNEQFF
14 | TRBV13 | - | CASSLGRGESPLHF
15 | TRBV11-2 | - | CASSLEAVVGETQYF
15 | TRBV7-2 | - | CASSSWSPDTGELFF
14 | TRBV7-9 | - | CASSTGGSNQPQHF
11 | TRBV12-3/TRBV12-4 | TRBD1 | CASSSGGEQYF
16 | TRBV28 | TRBD1 | CASSFRVTGVEETQYF
15 | TRBV19 | TRBD1 | CASSIQGVSYNEQFF
14 | TRBV3-1 | TRBD2 | CASSQMTSGGAEFF
16 | TRBV28 | TRBD1 | CASSLPFTGGGETQYF
16 | TRBV5-4 | - | CASSLVGASADYGYTF
15 | TRBV28 | TRBD1 | CASSARQGPSAEQYF
16 | TRBV7-9 | TRBD2 | CASSPGTSENTGELFF
13 | TRBV29-1 | TRBD2 | CSVGGRATDTQYF
13 | TRBV6-2/TRBV6-3 | - | CASSPWGAYEQYF
16 | TRBV18 | - | CASSLTRRLGVTEAFF
16 | TRBV20-1 | - | CSARPGPQLSNQPQHF
13 | TRBV7-9 | - | CASTPGSNTEAFF
13 | TRBV29-1 | - | CSAPVASNYGYTF
15 | TRBV5-1 | TRBD2 | CASSPLAGDTGELFF
11 | TRBV20-1 | - | CSARGHYGYTF
15 | TRBV27 | TRBD1 | CARIRDREAGETQYF
14 | TRBV30 | TRBD2 | CAWSRTTSLDTQYF
12 | TRBV10-3 | - | CAIQEGNTEAFF